These 12 T cell receptor beta chains were sequenced from one sample in a study of T-cell memory formation after mild COVID-19. TCRdb reprocessed the 5' RACE reads with MiXCR, giving one entry per CDR3 protein. In the table there are about 110,000 distinct CDR3 sequences, roughly 12% of which are singletons. The sequenced sample was PBMCs or a T cell subset sorted from them (not recorded which). The receptor source for this set is an adult woman who had mild COVID-19 (a few samples of this study predate the infection). Cell type and time point are not known.

This clonotype has more than one count but fewer than ten. V and J are TRBV5-1 and TRBJ2-1; 8 bases match TRBD2. The ends lost 1 base at V and 6 bases at J; junction bases unmatched: 6. The CDR3 totals 15 residues. The germline V gene has CDR1 SGHRS and CDR2 YFSETQ. DNA of the CDR3: TGCGCCAGCAGCTTGTTCGGGACTAGTATCAATGAGCAGTTCTTC. It is translated as CASSLFGTSINEQFF.

This clonotype was observed a handful of times. The chain carries TRBV7-9 and TRBJ2-2, with 13 bases fitting TRBD2. The germline V gene has CDR1 SEHNR and CDR2 FQNEAQ (reference sequence). The CDR3 length is 19 residues. The ends lost 2 bases at V and 3 bases at J; junction bases unmatched: 9. The CDR3, as DNA: TGTGCCAGCAGCTTACAAGGACTAGCGGGAGTCCCCGACACCGGGGAGCTGTTTTTT. It yields the protein CASSLQGLAGVPDTGELFF.

V usage is TRBV2 and J usage is TRBJ2-5; D perhaps matches TRBD2 (5 bases). The germline gives CDR1 SNHLY, CDR2 FYNNEI. The length of the CDR3 is 13 residues. V dropped 3 bases and J dropped 5 bases, with 10 bases sitting between them. In DNA form, the CDR3 reads TGTGCCAGCAGTGAGAGTCCGGGGGAGACCCAGTACTTC. Translation: CASSESPGETQYF.

This clonotype was counted at least ten times. The rearrangement joins TRBV15 to TRBJ2-7; D gene unclear. This CDR3 is built from 13 residues. Deletions cut 2 bases from V and 0 bases from J, with 5 bases between. Germline lookup yields CDR1 LNHNV and CDR2 YYDKDF (reference sequence). This chain's CDR3 is CATSRSLSYEQYF. The CDR3 DNA is TGTGCCACCAGCAGATCACTCTCCTACGAGCAGTACTTC.

This clonotype was seen a handful of times. The chain employs TRBV4-1 and TRBJ1-4; TRBD1 matches at 10 bases. The germline V gene has CDR1 MGHRA and CDR2 YSYEKL. This CDR3 region has 16 residues. V shed 3 bases, J shed 5 bases, and the junction held 6 bases outside the gene matches. CDR3 nucleotides: TGCGCCAGCAGCCATACACCGGGACAGGGGAATGAAAAACTGTTTTTT. It is translated as CASSHTPGQGNEKLFF.

The rearrangement uses TRBV11-2 and TRBJ2-2, with D tentatively TRBD2 (6 bases). CDR1 and CDR2 from the germline V gene are SGHAT and FQNNGV. This CDR3 is 15 amino acids long. Deletions cut 6 bases from V and 0 bases from J, with 11 bases between. The CDR3 sequence: CASRLAYANTGELFF. CDR3 bases: TGTGCCAGCAGGCTAGCGTACGCGAACACCGGGGAGCTGTTTTTT.

The rearrangement joins TRBV19 to TRBJ2-7; perhaps TRBD1 as D (5 bases). The V and J ends lost 8 bases and 4 bases respectively, with 12 bases between them. Germline loops: CDR1 LNHDA, CDR2 SQIVND (reference sequence). The CDR3 is made up of 12 amino acids. In DNA form, the CDR3 reads TGTGCCAGTGGGCAGGGAAGATACGAGCAGTACTTC. Its protein is CASGQGRYEQYF.

This clonotype was seen a handful of times. The chain links TRBV9 to TRBJ2-3; 10 bases are a match to TRBD2. Germline trimming cut 3 bases from V and 6 bases from J; bases unmatched to any gene: 7. Germline V CDR1 and CDR2: SGDLS, YYNGEE. CDR3 size: 15 residues. CDR3 in DNA: TGTGCCAGCAGCGGGAGCGGGGGGGCAGCGGATACGCAGTATTTT. This codes for CASSGSGGAADTQYF.

This clonotype was seen ten or more times. The gene calls are TRBV5-1 and TRBJ2-1; D is perhaps TRBD2 (7 bases). Germline V gene data show CDR1 as SGHRS and CDR2 as YFSETQ. Trimming took off 6 bases at V and 0 bases at J, with 25 bases between the two ends. CDR3 size: 19 residues. The CDR3 region is CASTDPAFPGDYSYNEQFF. CDR3 sequence (DNA): TGCGCCAGCACCGATCCAGCCTTTCCAGGGGACTACTCCTACAATGAGCAGTTCTTC.

V usage is TRBV4-1 and J usage is TRBJ1-6, with 9 positions matching TRBD1. Germline V CDR1 and CDR2: MGHRA, YSYEKL. The CDR3 runs to 15 residues. V trimming: 6 bases; J trimming: 8 bases; junction bases outside the gene matches: 8. The CDR3 DNA sequence: TGCGCCAGCAGTAAAACAGGGGGCGTTGATTCACCCCTCCACTTT. Translated: CASSKTGGVDSPLHF.

This clonotype has just a few counts. J is TRBJ1-2 and V is TRBV29-1, with 8 bases fitting TRBD1. J lost 3 bases, V lost 7 bases, and 4 bases had no gene match. The CDR3 is made up of 12 amino acids. Germline CDR1 and CDR2: SQVTM and ANQGSEA. This CDR3 is CSGEDRDYGYTF. The CDR3 DNA follows: TGCAGCGGGGAGGACAGGGACTATGGCTACACCTTC.

The chain couples TRBV27 to TRBJ1-2; TRBD1 matches 7 bases. This CDR3 contains 13 residues. CDR1 and CDR2 (germline): MNHEY, SMNVEV (reference sequence). Germline trimming cut 3 bases from V and 4 bases from J; bases unmatched to any gene: 2. The CDR3 DNA reads TGTGCCAGCAGTTTGGCAGGGGGCTATGGCTACACCTTC. It codes for CASSLAGGYGYTF.